Given below is one T cell receptor (beta chain) in context. Its antigen is undetermined. The sample belongs to a study of cytomegalovirus exposure and HLA in healthy donors. Study results and caveats: The study found most TCR sequences rare, yet found some public TCRs in many donors.

J was trimmed by 6 bases and V by 0 bases; bases with no gene match: 1. The CDR3 contains 15 residues. Germline assignment: CDR1 SGHRS and CDR2 YFSETQ. Primers: 60 Vbeta forward and 13 Jbeta reverse. The protocol was immunoSEQ multiplex PCR, while the TCRdb copy is restricted to in-frame clones and leaves out a portion. The table shows some 190,000 clones, with 75% to 90% occurring only once. The specimen was PBMCs. The TCR originated in a boy aged 2-9 years in good health and CMV-seronegative. The chain has TRBV5-1 and TRBJ2-1, with 12 bases identical to TRBD2. The CDR3 loop reads CASSLGLAGVNEQFF. The CDR3 coding sequence is TGCGCCAGCAGCTTGGGACTAGCGGGAGTCAATGAGCAGTTCTTC.